A single sample is the source of the 30 T cell receptor beta chains below, sequenced in a study of blood T cell repertoires in COVID-19. Sequenced by immunoSEQ multiplex PCR; TCRdb stores in-frame clones only, minus some. The sample records about 430,000 clones, nearly 90% being singletons. Sequencing input: PBMCs or T cells enriched from blood (not recorded which). The receptor source for this set is a young woman who had been exposed to COVID-19.

The V and J genes are TRBV7-9 and TRBJ1-2, with 8 bases that match TRBD1. The germline V gene has CDR1 SEHNR and CDR2 FQNEAQ (reference sequence). This CDR3 comprises 13 residues. The V gene end was trimmed by 5 bases and the J gene end by 6 bases; junction bases not matched to a gene: 5. This CDR3 is CASSRTGIDGYTF. CDR3 coding DNA: TGTGCCAGCAGCAGGACAGGGATCGATGGCTACACCTTC.

The chain employs TRBV24-1 and TRBJ2-3, with D perhaps TRBD1 (6 bases). V was shortened by 4 bases and J by 6 bases, with 16 bases between the two germline ends. This CDR3 comprises 15 residues. In germline, CDR1 is KGHDR, CDR2 SFDVKD. The CDR3, as DNA: TGTGCCACCAGTGACCCGGTAGGGGGAAGTGATACGCAGTATTTT. This codes for CATSDPVGGSDTQYF.

The chain links TRBV7-6 to TRBJ2-2; 7 positions match TRBD1. Germline V gives CDR1 SGHVS, CDR2 FNYEAQ. The J segment lost 4 bases and the V segment lost 5 bases, leaving 10 bases of the junction unmatched. This CDR3 spans 16 amino acids. The CDR3 sequence is CASSPTGEVGTGELFF. CDR3 coding DNA: TGTGCCAGCAGCCCCACAGGGGAAGTTGGCACCGGGGAGCTGTTTTTT.

The rearrangement joins TRBV2 to TRBJ2-5; 7 bases are shared with TRBD1. The CDR3 totals 15 residues. The germline CDR1 and CDR2 sequences are SNHLY and FYNNEI. The trim removed 7 bases at V and 5 bases at J, leaving 13 bases unmatched. Here the CDR3 reads CASTTRTGLRETQYF. The CDR3 DNA sequence: TGTGCCAGCACCACTAGGACAGGACTGCGGGAGACCCAGTACTTC. The full variable domain, rest sourced from reference TRBV2 and TRBJ2-5, is EPEVTQTPSHQVTQMGQEVILRCVPISNHLYFYWYRQILGQKVEFLVSFYNNEISEKSEIFDDQFSVERPDGSNFTLKIRSTKLEDSAMYFCASTTRTGLRETQYFGPGTRLLVL.

The chain is built from TRBV5-6 and TRBJ2-3, with 14 bases matching TRBD2. The CDR3 is 19 amino acids. Germline values: CDR1 SGHDT, CDR2 YYEEEE. V shed 4 bases, J shed 0 bases, and the junction held 10 bases outside the gene matches. In DNA form, the CDR3 reads TGTGCCAGCAGCGGAGGACTAGCGGGAGGACACGGTAGCACAGATACGCAGTATTTT. This translates into CASSGGLAGGHGSTDTQYF.

This clone was seen just once. The V and J genes are TRBV24-1 and TRBJ2-1; D is possibly TRBD2 (6 bases). Per the germline V gene, CDR1 is KGHDR and CDR2 is SFDVKD. This CDR3 has 16 amino acids. V lost 3 bases and J lost 6, with 17 bases in between. CDR3 amino acids: CATSDRSGGLRNEQFF. The CDR3 coding sequence is TGTGCCACCAGTGATCGGTCTGGGGGACTCCGCAATGAGCAGTTCTTC.

The V call is TRBV27, the J call TRBJ1-1; D unresolved. Looked up from germline, CDR1 is MNHEY and CDR2 is SMNVEV (reference sequence). The V end was cut by 3 bases, the J end by 0 bases, with 17 bases between. CDR3 length: 17 residues. The CDR3 nucleotides read TGTGCCAGCAGTTTCATCCTGTCCGGAGAGGTGAACACTGAAGCTTTCTTT. Its protein product is CASSFILSGEVNTEAFF.

This clone was observed a handful of times. The V and J genes are TRBV5-4 and TRBJ2-7, with D perhaps matching TRBD1 (5 bases). The CDR3 covers 13 residues. Germline V gene data show CDR1 as SGHNT and CDR2 as YYREEE (reference sequence). V gave up 0 bases and J gave up 1 base, with 5 bases separating them. The chain's CDR3 is CASSLGQSYEQYF. Here the CDR3 DNA reads TGTGCCAGCAGCTTGGGACAGTCCTACGAGCAGTACTTC.

The gene calls are TRBV7-2 and TRBJ1-2; 11 bases match TRBD1. Trimming removed 5 bases from V and 8 bases from J; junction bases left unmatched: 7. The V gene's germline CDR1 is SGHTA and CDR2 FQGNSA. This CDR3 is 14 amino acids long. CDR3 sequence reads: CASSADRGRQGYTF. The DNA of the CDR3 is TGTGCCAGCAGCGCGGACAGGGGGCGTCAAGGCTACACCTTC.

The gene calls are TRBV5-4 and TRBJ2-1; 11 nucleotides agree with TRBD1. V dropped 7 bases and J dropped 1; count of bases not matched to a gene: 4. The CDR3 is 15 residues long. Germline CDR1 is SGHNT and CDR2 is YYREEE (reference sequence). The CDR3 region is CASAWDRGSYNEQFF. CDR3 in DNA: TGTGCCAGCGCTTGGGACAGGGGGTCCTACAATGAGCAGTTCTTC.

CDR3 loop: CASSYSWDYYEQYF. The CDR3 region has the DNA TGTGCCAGCAGTTACTCGTGGGACTACTACGAGCAGTACTTC. V is TRBV6-5 and J is TRBJ2-7; 7 positions agree with TRBD2. The CDR3 has 14 residues. From germline, CDR1 is MNHEY and CDR2 SVGAGI. J lost 3 bases, V lost 0 bases, and 2 bases had no gene match.

This chain connects TRBV5-4 to TRBJ2-1, with 9 bases that match TRBD2. The V gene's germline CDR1 is SGHNT and CDR2 YYREEE (reference sequence). J was trimmed by 3 bases and V by 4 bases; bases with no gene match: 5. The CDR3 has 15 amino acids. The CDR3 protein is CASSPAAGGYNEQFF. In DNA form, the CDR3 reads TGTGCCAGCAGCCCGGCAGCGGGAGGCTACAATGAGCAGTTCTTC.

The CDR3 DNA reads as TGTGCCAGCAGCCGTGACAGGTACTACAATGGCTACACCTTC. Its translation: CASSRDRYYNGYTF. The V call is TRBV5-6, the J call TRBJ1-2; D is possibly TRBD1 (6 bases). The V end lost 4 bases, the J end lost 6 bases, and 16 bases lay between the germline ends. Germline lookup yields CDR1 SGHDT and CDR2 YYEEEE. This CDR3 comprises 14 residues.

This clone was counted only a few times. J is TRBJ2-5 and V is TRBV2, with D tentatively TRBD1 (7 bases). From germline, CDR1 is SNHLY and CDR2 FYNNEI. The CDR3 is 15 residues long. Trimming took off 3 bases at V and 4 bases at J, with 15 bases between the two ends. The CDR3 DNA is TGTGCCAGCAGTGATCGGGGGACAGCTCGAGAGACCCAGTACTTC. Its protein is CASSDRGTARETQYF.

This clone was seen only a few times. The V call is TRBV28, the J call TRBJ1-5; D gene uncertain. V was shortened by 5 bases and J by 2 bases, with 13 bases between the two germline ends. CDR3 length: 15 residues. CDR1 is MDHEN, CDR2 SYDVKM, per germline. In nucleotides, the CDR3 is TGTGCCAGCAGTCCCCGGGAGTCGGGCAATCAGCCCCAGCATTTT. Its protein product is CASSPRESGNQPQHF.

About this clone: One end of the junction varies from germline; a read error may be responsible. The genes are TRBV14 and TRBJ1-2; TRBD1 aligns across 7 bases. Germline lookup yields CDR1 SGHDN and CDR2 FVKESK. The CDR3 loop spans 14 amino acids. Written as DNA, the CDR3 is TGTGCCAGCAGACAAGGGGGCCAAGGCTATGGCTACACCTTC. Translation gives CASRQGGQGYGYTF.

The chain carries TRBV28 and TRBJ1-1; tentatively, D is TRBD1 (5 bases). Germline values: CDR1 MDHEN, CDR2 SYDVKM. Deletions cut 7 bases from V and 5 bases from J, with 11 bases between. The CDR3 has 12 amino acids. The CDR3 DNA follows: TGTGCCAGCACCTTGAAGGGGACTGAAGCTTTCTTT. Amino acid sequence: CASTLKGTEAFF.

This chain's CDR3 is CASSTQGKAGANVLTF. CDR3 bases: TGTGCCAGCAGTACACAGGGGAAAGCTGGGGCCAACGTCCTGACTTTC. The gene calls are TRBV28 and TRBJ2-6, with 7 bases identical to TRBD1. Germline V gives CDR1 MDHEN, CDR2 SYDVKM. The length of the CDR3 is 16 residues. V lost 5 bases, J lost 2 bases, and 6 bases stayed unmatched.

The count of this clone is one. The genes are TRBV14 and TRBJ1-2; D might be TRBD1 (5 bases). CDR1 and CDR2 from the germline V gene are SGHDN and FVKESK. The CDR3 spans 15 residues. The germline V and J ends were trimmed by 0 bases and 4 bases, with 12 bases remaining between them. The CDR3, as DNA: TGTGCCAGCAGCCAAGATCCGGCCAGGGCCTATGGCTACACCTTC. It yields the protein CASSQDPARAYGYTF.

CDR3 sequence reads: CASSSRGPEQYF. The CDR3, as DNA: TGTGCCAGCAGCTCCAGAGGGCCCGAGCAGTACTTC. This sequence joins TRBV13 and TRBJ2-7; possible D gene TRBD2, 5 bases. Trimming removed 4 bases from V and 6 bases from J, with 10 bases in between. Germline lookup yields CDR1 PRHDT and CDR2 FYEKMQ (reference sequence). This CDR3 has 12 amino acids.

The chain has TRBV5-1 and TRBJ2-7; TRBD2 matches at 7 bases. CDR1 is SGHRS, CDR2 YFSETQ, per germline. The CDR3 is made up of 14 amino acids. Trimming cost V 5 bases and J 7 bases; bases outside gene matches: 12. The CDR3 loop reads CASSSASGLEEQYF. The CDR3, as DNA: TGCGCCAGCAGTTCGGCCAGCGGACTAGAAGAGCAGTACTTC.

Notes on this clone: This same CDR3 is encoded by further DNA sequences in the sample. The gene calls are TRBV2 and TRBJ1-3; 7 bases align to TRBD1. After removal of 1 base from V and 0 bases from J, the junction contained 9 bases not matched to a gene. Germline assignment: CDR1 SNHLY and CDR2 FYNNEI. The CDR3 covers 18 residues. CDR3 DNA sequence: TGTGCCAGCAGTGAAGTTAGGGGGCCCCGGAGCTCTGGAAACACCATATATTTT. Protein sequence: CASSEVRGPRSSGNTIYF.

The chain employs TRBV15 and TRBJ2-5; D ambiguous. With 4 bases removed from V and 5 bases from J, the gap between germline ends came to 5 bases. The V gene's germline CDR1 is LNHNV and CDR2 YYDKDF (reference sequence). This CDR3 is 11 amino acids long. In DNA form, the CDR3 reads TGTGCCACCAGCATGAGGGAGACCCAGTACTTC. It is translated as CATSMRETQYF.

The V call is TRBV2, the J call TRBJ1-1; a weak D match, TRBD1 (5 bases). In germline, CDR1 is SNHLY, CDR2 FYNNEI. The V and J ends lost 4 bases and 8 bases respectively, with 8 bases between them. This CDR3 contains 11 residues. The CDR3 loop is CASSGRGEAFF. In DNA form, the CDR3 reads TGTGCCAGCAGTGGTCGGGGGGAAGCTTTCTTT.

Comments on this clone: Given a much more abundant clone one base away, this may be a read error. The CDR3 loop is CASSQDLTGSGYTF. The CDR3 coding sequence is TGTGCCAGCAGCCAAGATTTGACAGGGAGTGGCTACACCTTC. This chain connects TRBV3-1 (or the pseudogene TRBV3-2) to TRBJ1-2, with 7 positions matching TRBD1. V was pared by 0 bases and J by 7 bases, with 5 bases of the junction left unmatched. The CDR3 sequence is 14 residues long. CDR1 and CDR2 (germline): LGHDT, YNNKEL (reference sequence).

A note on this clone: The germline gene is not matched at one end of the junction; a read error may be the cause. This chain links TRBV18 with TRBJ2-4; D not resolved. Germline values: CDR1 KGHSH, CDR2 LQKENI. The CDR3 consists of 13 residues. CDR3 sequence: CASTPPSGNIQYF. The CDR3, as DNA: TGTGCCAGCACACCCCCCTCGGGAAACATTCAGTACTTC.

The chain employs TRBV28 and TRBJ1-3; D not resolved. Germline loops: CDR1 MDHEN, CDR2 SYDVKM. V gave up 5 bases and J gave up 7 bases, with 12 bases separating them. The length of the CDR3 is 13 residues. The CDR3 spells CASSQTNGNTIYF. CDR3 bases: TGTGCCAGCAGTCAAACCAACGGGAACACCATATATTTT.

This clone was seen just once. The gene calls are TRBV14 and TRBJ1-4, with TRBD1 matching 9 bases. Per germline, CDR1 SGHDN and CDR2 FVKESK. The CDR3 is made up of 15 amino acids. Trimming at V came to 0 bases and at J to 8 bases, leaving 4 bases not matched to a gene. CDR3 loop: CASSQDRTGEEKLFF. The CDR3 nucleotides are TGTGCCAGCAGCCAAGACCGGACAGGGGAAGAAAAACTGTTTTTT.

The chain employs TRBV5-4 and TRBJ1-3, with D tentatively TRBD1 (5 bases). Trimming shortened V by 0 bases and J by 0 bases, and 10 bases separated the two germline ends. Per the germline V gene, CDR1 is SGHNT and CDR2 is YYREEE (reference sequence). This CDR3 region has 16 residues. CDR3 DNA sequence: TGTGCCAGCAGCTTGGACAGGCCGAGCTCTGGAAACACCATATATTTT. Its protein product is CASSLDRPSSGNTIYF.

There are a few counts of this clone. The chain couples TRBV19 to TRBJ2-6; D is possibly TRBD1 (6 bases). Per germline, CDR1 LNHDA and CDR2 SQIVND (reference sequence). This CDR3 has 17 residues. V shed 4 bases and J shed 0 bases, with 13 bases lying between them. In DNA, the CDR3 is TGTGCCAGTAGTAGTGGACAGCCAAGCTCTGGGGCCAACGTCCTGACTTTC. Translated, it gives CASSSGQPSSGANVLTF.